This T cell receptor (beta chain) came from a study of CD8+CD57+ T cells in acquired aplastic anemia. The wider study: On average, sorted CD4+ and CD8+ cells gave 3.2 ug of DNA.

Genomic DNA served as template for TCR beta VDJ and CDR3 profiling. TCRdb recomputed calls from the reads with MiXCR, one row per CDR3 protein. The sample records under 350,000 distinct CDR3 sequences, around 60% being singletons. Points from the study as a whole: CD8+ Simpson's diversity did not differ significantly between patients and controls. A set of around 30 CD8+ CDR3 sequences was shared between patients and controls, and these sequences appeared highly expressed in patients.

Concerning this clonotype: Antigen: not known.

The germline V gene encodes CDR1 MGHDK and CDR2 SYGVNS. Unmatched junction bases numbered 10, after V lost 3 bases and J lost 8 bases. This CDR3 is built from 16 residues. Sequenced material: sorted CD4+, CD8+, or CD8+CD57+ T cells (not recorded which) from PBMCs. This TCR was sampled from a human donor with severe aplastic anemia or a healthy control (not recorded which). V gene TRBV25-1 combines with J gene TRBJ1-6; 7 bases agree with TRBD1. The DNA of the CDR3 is TGTGCCAGCAGTGATCCCAGGGGGGGTGGGGATTCACCCCTCCACTTT. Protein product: CASSDPRGGGDSPLHF.